The entry below describes one T cell receptor (beta chain). Its target is unknown. The sample belongs to a study of cytomegalovirus exposure and HLA in healthy donors. Findings and limits, study-wide: Analysis performed later showed TCR beta chains linked to HLA being more clonally expanded than equally common others.

It was healthy bone marrow donors who served as donors. 60 Vbeta and 13 Jbeta primers were used in PCR. This table comes from immunoSEQ multiplex PCR, and its TCRdb copy is limited to in-frame clones, with some not included. The table has some 130,000 clones, roughly 79% seen once. The V gene end was trimmed by 4 bases and the J gene end by 4 bases; junction bases not matched to a gene: 6. The CDR3 contains 15 residues. The germline gives CDR1 MDHEN, CDR2 SYDVKM. The receptor comes from a woman between 40 and 55 years old in good health and CMV-seronegative. The gene calls are TRBV28 and TRBJ2-2, with 7 nucleotides matching TRBD2. Sequenced input: PBMCs. The CDR3 DNA reads as TGTGCCAGCAGTTGGTCTAGCGGTATCACCGGGGAGCTGTTTTTT. As protein: CASSWSSGITGELFF.